The 32 T cell receptor beta chains in this list originate from one sample, sequenced in a study of T-cell reconstitution after alpha-beta-depleted transplantation in children. Preparation of the TCRbeta library used unique molecular identifiers. TCRdb re-derived calls from the PCR reads in MiXCR, one entry per CDR3 protein. The sample shows 380,000 or so distinct CDR3 sequences, about 14% of them seen only once. The specimen was PBMCs, collected from the stem cell graft. These receptors all come from a human donor who donated a stem cell graft to a child with Fanconi anemia.

The chain employs TRBV12-3 or TRBV12-4 and TRBJ1-2; a possible D gene is TRBD1 (5 bases). The CDR3 sequence is 13 residues long. Trimming took off 6 bases at V and 4 bases at J, with 12 bases between the two ends. The DNA of the CDR3 is TGTGCCAGCAGCCTCCTGGGACGCTATGGCTACACCTTC. This gives the protein CASSLLGRYGYTF.

The rearrangement joins TRBV5-1 to TRBJ2-5; D is unclear. This CDR3 is 13 amino acids long. V dropped 3 bases and J dropped 4 bases, with 10 bases sitting between them. From germline, CDR1 is SGHRS and CDR2 YFSETQ. CDR3 bases: TGCGCCAGCAGCTCACCGAGGATAGAGACCCAGTACTTC. This codes for CASSSPRIETQYF.

There are a few counts of this clonotype. V and J are TRBV7-9 and TRBJ1-5, with D perhaps matching TRBD1 (6 bases). The CDR3 runs to 14 residues. CDR1 SEHNR and CDR2 FQNEAQ come from the germline V gene (reference sequence). V was shortened by 7 bases and J by 1 base, with 11 bases between the two germline ends. CDR3 residues: CASTTQGSNQPQHF. The CDR3 nucleotides read TGTGCCAGCACCACACAGGGAAGCAATCAGCCCCAGCATTTT.

This clonotype came up once. The chain employs TRBV18 and TRBJ1-2, with a weak D call TRBD1 (5 bases). Trimming shortened V by 3 bases and J by 4 bases, and 18 bases separated the two germline ends. CDR1 is KGHSH, CDR2 LQKENI, per germline. The CDR3 runs to 16 residues. CDR3 amino acids: CASSPDSPDYGYGYTF. Written as DNA, the CDR3 is TGTGCCAGCTCACCCGACAGCCCAGACTACGGCTATGGCTACACCTTC.

This clonotype came up a few times. The chain is built from TRBV6-5 and TRBJ2-2, with D unclear. The CDR3 is 14 residues long. Germline-derived CDR1 and CDR2 are MNHEY and SVGAGI. V shed 4 bases and J shed 2 bases, with 8 bases lying between them. CDR3 sequence: CASSWQANTGELFF. The CDR3 DNA follows: TGTGCCAGCAGTTGGCAGGCTAACACCGGGGAGCTGTTTTTT.

In this sample, this clonotype turned up many times. This chain joins TRBV6-2 or TRBV6-3 and TRBJ1-5, with TRBD1 identical over 9 bases. After removal of 5 bases from V and 7 bases from J, the junction contained 6 bases not matched to a gene. CDR1 MNHEY and CDR2 SVGEGT come from the germline V gene. The CDR3 is made up of 14 amino acids. As DNA, the CDR3 is TGTGCCAGCAGTCGACAGGGGGGGGGACAGCCCCAGCATTTT. Its translation: CASSRQGGGQPQHF.

The rearrangement uses TRBV7-2 and TRBJ2-1, with D perhaps matching TRBD1 (5 bases). V dropped 5 bases and J dropped 8 bases, with 16 bases sitting between them. Germline V gene data show CDR1 as SGHTA and CDR2 as FQGNSA. This CDR3 comprises 14 residues. The CDR3 spells CASSPRDSDDEQFF. CDR3 sequence (DNA): TGTGCCAGCAGCCCCAGGGATTCGGACGATGAGCAGTTCTTC.

This clonotype came up many times. The CDR3 loop reads CSARGQMNTEAFF. As DNA, the CDR3 is TGCAGTGCTAGGGGACAGATGAACACTGAAGCTTTCTTT. V is TRBV20-1 and J is TRBJ1-1; 7 bases match TRBD1. The CDR3 is made up of 13 amino acids. Germline assignment: CDR1 DFQATT and CDR2 SNEGSKA (reference sequence). V dropped 3 bases and J dropped 0; count of bases not matched to a gene: 1.

Only a few counts were recorded for this clonotype. The chain employs TRBV5-6 and TRBJ2-5; TRBD1 is a possible D gene (5 bases). The CDR3 is 13 amino acids. Looked up from germline, CDR1 is SGHDT and CDR2 is YYEEEE. V lost 5 bases and J 4 bases, leaving 12 bases between the germline ends. The CDR3 protein is CASSLDNRETQYF. The CDR3 region has the DNA TGTGCCAGCAGTCTGGACAACCGAGAGACCCAGTACTTC. The full variable domain, with the rest looked up from reference TRBV5-6 and TRBJ2-5, is DAGVTQSPTHLIKTRGQQVTLRCSPKSGHDTVSWYQQALGQGPQFIFQYYEEEERQRGNFPDRFSGHQFPNYSSELNVNALLLGDSALYLCASSLDNRETQYFGPGTRLLVL.

Many counts were recorded for this clonotype. The rearrangement joins TRBV4-3 to TRBJ2-7; D is undetermined. The CDR3 sequence is 13 residues long. CDR1 is LGHNA and CDR2 is YSLEER in the germline V gene. V was trimmed by 1 base and J by 6 bases, leaving 10 bases between them. In nucleotides, the CDR3 is TGCGCCAGCAGCCAAGGGTACGCGCGCGAGCAGTACTTC. Protein product: CASSQGYAREQYF.

The chain couples TRBV20-1 to TRBJ1-2; 8 bases are shared with TRBD1. In germline, CDR1 is DFQATT, CDR2 SNEGSKA (reference sequence). Trimming at V came to 1 base and at J to 10 bases, leaving 8 bases not matched to a gene. There are 13 residues in the CDR3. The CDR3 reads CSARAGGAGLYTF. The CDR3 nucleotides are TGCAGTGCTAGAGCAGGGGGCGCAGGTCTCTACACCTTC.

The chain carries TRBV20-1 and TRBJ2-5; 7 nucleotides agree with TRBD2. The CDR3 is 12 residues long. Germline CDR1 is DFQATT and CDR2 is SNEGSKA (reference sequence). Losses at the gene ends were 5 bases for V and 5 bases for J; bases not matched to a gene: 5. The CDR3 loop reads CSALRGGETQYF. The CDR3 region has the DNA TGCAGTGCTTTGCGGGGAGGGGAGACCCAGTACTTC.

In this sample, this clonotype turned up many times. The rearrangement uses TRBV5-1 and TRBJ2-1; no reliable D call. Per germline, CDR1 SGHRS and CDR2 YFSETQ. This CDR3 is 14 amino acids long. The germline V and J ends were trimmed by 0 bases and 5 bases, with 9 bases remaining between them. The CDR3 nucleotides read TGCGCCAGCAGCTTGGTGACGGACGACAATGAGCAGTTCTTC. Residues: CASSLVTDDNEQFF.

The rearrangement joins TRBV11-1 to TRBJ2-7; D not resolved. V lost 2 bases, J lost 0 bases, and 5 bases lay in between. CDR1 and CDR2 from the germline V gene are SGHAT and FQDESV (reference sequence). This CDR3 is 13 amino acids long. CDR3 loop: CASSLPLSYEQYF. In nucleotides, the CDR3 is TGTGCCAGCAGCTTACCGCTCTCCTACGAGCAGTACTTC. Looking up the rest from reference TRBV11-1 and TRBJ2-7 gives the full variable domain: EAEVAQSPRYKITEKSQAVAFWCDPISGHATLYWYRQILGQGPELLVQFQDESVVDDSQLPKDRFSAERLKGVDSTLKIQPAELGDSAMYLCASSLPLSYEQYFGPGTRLTVT.

V usage is TRBV5-6 and J usage is TRBJ1-5; D call uncertain. Trimming stripped 4 bases from V and 4 bases from J, with 9 bases between. Looked up from germline, CDR1 is SGHDT and CDR2 is YYEEEE. The CDR3 consists of 13 residues. CDR3 coding DNA: TGTGCCAGCAGCCAACTCCCAAATCAGCCCCAGCATTTT. Translating it yields CASSQLPNQPQHF.

The chain joins TRBV7-2 to TRBJ2-5, with D possibly being TRBD1 or TRBD2 (5 bases each). V was pared by 5 bases and J by 1 base, with 14 bases between. The CDR3 runs 15 residues. Germline CDR1 reads SGHTA; CDR2 reads FQGNSA. As DNA, the CDR3 is TGTGCCAGCAGCGCCATCCCGGGGCCCCAAGAGACCCAGTACTTC. This sequence encodes CASSAIPGPQETQYF.

The V call is TRBV30, the J call TRBJ2-5; unclear D gene. V lost 4 bases, J lost 9 bases, and 15 bases lay in between. Per germline, CDR1 GTSNPN and CDR2 SVGIG (reference sequence). The CDR3 runs 12 residues. As DNA, the CDR3 is TGTGCCTGGACAGCCTTAGCCGAATCCCAGTACTTC. It encodes CAWTALAESQYF.

This clonotype showed up just a few times. The rearrangement joins TRBV12-3 or TRBV12-4 to TRBJ2-3; D is tentatively TRBD1 or TRBD2 (6 bases each). V shed 7 bases and J shed 2 bases, with 13 bases lying between them. The length of the CDR3 is 14 residues. CDR3 in DNA: TGTGCCAGCAACCCGGGGGACAACACAGATACGCAGTATTTT. Residues: CASNPGDNTDTQYF.

The chain combines TRBV25-1 with TRBJ1-1; possible D gene TRBD1, 5 bases. The CDR3 consists of 13 residues. CDR1 and CDR2 (germline): MGHDK, SYGVNS. V was trimmed by 3 bases and J by 3 bases, leaving 8 bases between them. CDR3 sequence: CASSDSGDTEAFF. The CDR3 coding sequence is TGTGCCAGCAGTGATTCGGGGGACACTGAAGCTTTCTTT.

V usage is TRBV14 and J usage is TRBJ1-6; 7 bases align to TRBD1. Germline V gene lookup returns CDR1 SGHDN and CDR2 FVKESK. V shed 0 bases and J 7 bases; nucleotides not matched to a gene: 3. There are 15 residues in the CDR3. CDR3 coding DNA: TGTGCCAGCAGCCAAGACCCGACAGGGAATTCACCCCTCCACTTT. Translated: CASSQDPTGNSPLHF.

This clonotype was counted ten times or more. The J gene is TRBJ1-4, the V gene TRBV7-8; 8 bases match TRBD1. CDR3 length equals 15 residues. Germline V gene lookup returns CDR1 SGHVS and CDR2 FQNEAQ. With V trimmed by 2 bases and J by 10 bases, 9 bases remained unmatched. CDR3 loop: CASSLLGQGSAKLFF. CDR3 coding DNA: TGTGCCAGCAGCTTACTCGGACAGGGTAGCGCAAAACTGTTTTTT.

This clonotype was detected many times. This chain joins TRBV5-1 and TRBJ1-1; 8 nucleotides align to TRBD1. Germline CDR1 and CDR2: SGHRS and YFSETQ. V gave up 5 bases and J gave up 6 bases; unmatched junction bases: 9. The CDR3 is made up of 14 amino acids. CDR3 bases: TGCGCCAGCAGAATTTTGACAGGGGACGCTGAAGCTTTCTTT. As protein: CASRILTGDAEAFF.

This clonotype was seen ten or more times. The V call is TRBV6-5, the J call TRBJ1-1; D perhaps matches TRBD1 (6 bases). The CDR3 length is 15 residues. V was clipped by 3 bases and J by 6 bases, with 17 bases between them. The V gene's germline CDR1 is MNHEY and CDR2 SVGAGI. This CDR3 reads CASSYSRGGTAEAFF. CDR3 sequence (DNA): TGTGCCAGCAGTTATTCCAGGGGCGGAACTGCTGAAGCTTTCTTT.

The chain carries TRBV5-5 and TRBJ1-1; TRBD1 is a possible D gene (5 bases). Trimming left V 0 bases short and J 5 bases short, with 17 bases between. The CDR3 length is 16 residues. Germline lookup yields CDR1 SGHKS and CDR2 YYEKEE (reference sequence). The chain's CDR3 is CASSLADRVRGTEAFF. CDR3 bases: TGTGCCAGCAGCTTGGCCGACAGAGTCCGGGGAACTGAAGCTTTCTTT.

The V call is TRBV5-6, the J call TRBJ2-5, with D unclear. This CDR3 is built from 14 residues. Between the trimmed V and J ends, which lost 0 bases and 2 bases, there was a span of 8 bases. Germline-derived CDR1 and CDR2 are SGHDT and YYEEEE. CDR3: CASSLVTSQETQYF. Written as DNA, the CDR3 is TGTGCCAGCAGCTTGGTGACATCGCAAGAGACCCAGTACTTC.

This clonotype was detected only a few times. The chain joins TRBV2 to TRBJ2-5, with 10 bases matching TRBD2. V shed 2 bases and J 2 bases; nucleotides not matched to a gene: 5. Per the germline V gene, CDR1 is SNHLY and CDR2 is FYNNEI. The CDR3 totals 16 residues. The CDR3 is CASSELAGASQETQYF. The CDR3 coding sequence is TGTGCCAGCAGTGAACTAGCGGGGGCCTCGCAAGAGACCCAGTACTTC.

In this sample, this clonotype turned up a few times. The chain has TRBV7-6 and TRBJ2-1; TRBD2 matches at 7 bases. This CDR3 contains 16 residues. Losses at the gene ends were 1 base for V and 4 bases for J; bases not matched to a gene: 7. Germline V gene lookup returns CDR1 SGHVS and CDR2 FNYEAQ. The CDR3 nucleotides are TGTGCCAGCAGCTTAGACTTGGCTAGCGGTTACAATGAGCAGTTCTTC. Protein: CASSLDLASGYNEQFF.

This clonotype was seen only a few times. The rearrangement links TRBV4-1 to TRBJ2-2; D tentatively reads TRBD1 or TRBD2 (6 bases each). The CDR3 consists of 18 residues. In germline, CDR1 is MGHRA, CDR2 YSYEKL. V was trimmed by 3 bases and J by 5 bases, leaving 22 bases between them. The CDR3 spells CASSQIFGGKGGTGELFF. In DNA form, the CDR3 reads TGCGCCAGCAGCCAGATCTTTGGGGGCAAGGGGGGTACCGGGGAGCTGTTTTTT.

The rearrangement links TRBV20-1 to TRBJ1-4, with unresolved D. The V and J ends lost 3 bases and 8 bases respectively, with 10 bases between them. The CDR3 is 12 amino acids. The germline gives CDR1 DFQATT, CDR2 SNEGSKA (reference sequence). The CDR3 spells CSARVVGEKLFF. DNA of the CDR3: TGCAGTGCTAGGGTCGTGGGCGAAAAACTGTTTTTT.

V usage is TRBV6-5 and J usage is TRBJ2-1, with D unresolved. V was shortened by 8 bases and J by 4 bases, with 15 bases between the two germline ends. Germline loops: CDR1 MNHEY, CDR2 SVGAGI. The CDR3 extends over 14 amino acids. CDR3 nucleotide sequence: TGTGCCAGCCAACCTGCTACGACGTACAATGAGCAGTTCTTC. Protein: CASQPATTYNEQFF.

This clonotype has more than one count but fewer than ten. V usage is TRBV10-3 and J usage is TRBJ2-5; 9 bases are a match to TRBD1. Germline assignment: CDR1 ENHRY and CDR2 SYGVKD. The CDR3 is made up of 14 amino acids. Trimming cost V 8 bases and J 5 bases; bases outside gene matches: 9. CDR3 nucleotide sequence: TGTGCCATCGCCCGGACAGGGGAGATGGAGACCCAGTACTTC. Translated, it gives CAIARTGEMETQYF.

The table lists this clonotype with a few counts. This chain joins TRBV24-1 and TRBJ2-2; D uncertain. This CDR3 contains 12 residues. Trimming stripped 6 bases from V and 3 bases from J, with 4 bases between. Germline V gene lookup returns CDR1 KGHDR and CDR2 SFDVKD. The CDR3 DNA sequence: TGTGCCACCAGTTATCACACCGGGGAGCTGTTTTTT. Residues: CATSYHTGELFF.